This T cell receptor (beta chain) was recorded in a study of T cell clones after liver transplantation. Study as a whole: Post-transplant blood was tracked for graft-donor-reactive T cell clones identified in a pre-transplant mixed lymphocyte reaction. Study findings and constraints: In a couple of subjects, few donor cells limited the measurable donor-reactive repertoire.

To note about this clone: Antigen: not known.

The V end was cut by 4 bases, the J end by 7 bases, with 14 bases between. CDR3 length equals 13 residues. Germline V CDR1 and CDR2: SGHDT, YYEEEE. The table came from immunoSEQ multiplex PCR; TCRdb's copy has only in-frame clones and leaves some out. The sample lists roughly 53,000 clones, roughly three quarters occurring once. Here the sequenced sample was CD4+ T cells from blood, taken at the 22-month timepoint. This TCR was sampled from a human patient who received a liver transplant. Some T cells may originate from the graft donor. The chain links TRBV5-6 to TRBJ1-2; D may be TRBD1 (5 bases). CDR3 sequence: CASSQLPGRGYTF. For the CDR3, the DNA is TGTGCCAGCAGCCAACTTCCAGGGCGTGGCTACACCTTC. Using reference TRBV5-6 and TRBJ1-2 for the parts outside the CDR3, the full variable domain is DAGVTQSPTHLIKTRGQQVTLRCSPKSGHDTVSWYQQALGQGPQFIFQYYEEEERQRGNFPDRFSGHQFPNYSSELNVNALLLGDSALYLCASSQLPGRGYTFGSGTRLTVV.